This entry describes one TCR beta chain. The sample is drawn from a study of blood T cell repertoires in COVID-19. In the original workflow: Amplification from reference gene primers served as the basis for estimated nucleated cell counts. Produced via immunoSEQ multiplex PCR; TCRdb's table is partial and in-frame only. From that table come the V and J calls and clone size; the DNA was used to work out D and trimming. The sample carries 150,000 to 200,000 clones, about 89% recorded once. This CDR3 region has 14 residues. The germline V gene encodes CDR1 SGHRS and CDR2 YFSETQ. V was trimmed by 4 bases and J by 2 bases, leaving 9 bases between them.

This sequence originates from a man aged 40-49 years with acute or convalescent COVID-19. The rearrangement links TRBV5-1 to TRBJ2-2, with no clear D. The source material was peripheral blood. The CDR3 nucleotides are TGCGCCAGCAGCCTGGGTCCTAACACCGGGGAGCTGTTTTTT. Its protein product is CASSLGPNTGELFF.